A single sample is the source of the 21 T cell receptor beta chains below, sequenced in a study of shared clonotypes between healthy human individuals. Profiled with immunoSEQ multiplex PCR; TCRdb holds only in-frame clones, not every one. The sample holds hundreds of thousands of clones, 73% seen once. Sequencing used memory CD4+ T cells sorted from blood. Documented subset: CD45RA-negative fraction. These receptors were taken from a man aged 25 to 40 in good health.

This sequence joins TRBV12-5 and TRBJ2-7; D possibly corresponds to TRBD1 (5 bases). CDR1 LGHNT and CDR2 FRNRAP come from the germline V gene. V lost 2 bases, J lost 6 bases, and 14 bases lay in between. The CDR3 runs to 14 residues. This CDR3 reads CASGLSVPGCEQYF. CDR3 coding DNA: TGTGCTAGTGGTTTGTCAGTCCCAGGGTGCGAGCAGTACTTC.

CDR3 loop: CASSLRLAAYNEQFF. The CDR3 coding sequence is TGTGCCAGCAGCTTGAGACTAGCGGCATACAATGAGCAGTTCTTC. The chain joins TRBV5-8 to TRBJ2-1; 9 bases fit TRBD2. This CDR3 contains 15 residues. The V gene end was trimmed by 1 base and the J gene end by 4 bases; junction bases not matched to a gene: 3. From germline, CDR1 is SGHTS and CDR2 YDEGEE.

This CDR3 reads CASSLIERKYNEQFF. CDR3 DNA: TGTGCCAGCAGCTTGATAGAGCGGAAGTACAATGAGCAGTTCTTC. The chain carries TRBV7-9 and TRBJ2-1; TRBD2 is a possible D gene (5 bases). The CDR3 is made up of 15 amino acids. CDR1 and CDR2 from the germline V gene are SEHNR and FQNEAQ (reference sequence). V was pared by 3 bases and J by 4 bases, with 13 bases between.

The chain uses TRBV6-1 and TRBJ2-7; no firm D call. The V end lost 5 bases, the J end lost 2 bases, and 10 bases lay between the germline ends. There are 13 residues in the CDR3. Germline-derived CDR1 and CDR2 are MNHNS and SASEGT. CDR3 in amino acids: CASSRQQTYEQYF. The CDR3 DNA reads as TGTGCCAGCAGTCGCCAGCAGACCTACGAGCAGTACTTC.

The J gene is TRBJ2-3, the V gene TRBV7-2, with D tentatively TRBD1 (5 bases). The germline V gene has CDR1 SGHTA and CDR2 FQGNSA. This CDR3 spans 15 amino acids. V was trimmed by 2 bases and J by 6 bases, leaving 15 bases between them. The CDR3 coding sequence is TGTGCCAGCAGCTTAAGTCAGGGCGTCTGGGATACGCAGTATTTT. Amino acids: CASSLSQGVWDTQYF.

This clone was detected ten times or more. The genes are TRBV2 and TRBJ2-7, with 10 bases fitting TRBD2. V shed 3 bases and J 7 bases; nucleotides not matched to a gene: 9. Germline values: CDR1 SNHLY, CDR2 FYNNEI. CDR3 length: 15 residues. The DNA for the CDR3 is TGTGCCAGCAGTGAGAGCCGCTTAGCGGGAGGTGAGCAGTACTTC. Amino acid sequence: CASSESRLAGGEQYF.

The chain uses TRBV11-2 and TRBJ2-7; D not certain. This CDR3 has 14 amino acids. Germline-derived CDR1 and CDR2 are SGHAT and FQNNGV. With 2 bases removed from V and 3 bases from J, the gap between germline ends came to 11 bases. CDR3 nucleotides: TGTGCCAGCAGCTTAAGGGTCAGAGACTACGAGCAGTACTTC. This sequence encodes CASSLRVRDYEQYF. The entire variable domain, with the rest obtained from reference TRBV11-2 and TRBJ2-7, is as follows: EAGVAQSPRYKIIEKRQSVAFWCNPISGHATLYWYQQILGQGPKLLIQFQNNGVVDDSQLPKDRFSAERLKGVDSTLKIQPAKLEDSAVYLCASSLRVRDYEQYFGPGTRLTVT.

There are many counts of this clone. CDR3 protein: CASSRGAGGAEEQFF. The CDR3 DNA follows: TGTGCCAGCAGCCGTGGTGCAGGGGGCGCGGAAGAGCAGTTCTTC. The V call is TRBV7-9, the J call TRBJ2-1; 8 bases match TRBD1. The CDR3 is 15 residues long. Germline lookup yields CDR1 SEHNR and CDR2 FQNEAQ (reference sequence). Trimming removed 5 bases from V and 10 bases from J; junction bases left unmatched: 13.

This rearrangement joins TRBV9 to TRBJ2-2; D is unclear. Germline V gene sequence: CDR1 SGDLS, CDR2 YYNGEE. The CDR3 consists of 14 residues. V dropped 0 bases and J dropped 7 bases, with 10 bases sitting between them. CDR3 residues: CASSVDTSGGELFF. CDR3 bases: TGTGCCAGCAGCGTAGACACCTCGGGCGGGGAGCTGTTTTTT. Using reference TRBV9 and TRBJ2-2 for the parts outside the CDR3, the full variable domain is DSGVTQTPKHLITATGQRVTLRCSPRSGDLSVYWYQQSLDQGLQFLIQYYNGEERAKGNILERFSAQQFPDLHSELNLSSLELGDSALYFCASSVDTSGGELFFGEGSRLTVL.

In this sample, this clone turned up many times. The rearrangement links TRBV11-2 to TRBJ2-3, with 10 bases identical to TRBD1. Germline values: CDR1 SGHAT, CDR2 FQNNGV. The CDR3 is 19 residues long. Unmatched junction bases numbered 17, after V lost 6 bases and J lost 2 bases. The CDR3 DNA is TGTGCCAGCAGAGGAAGGGGGCACGTCCGACAGGGGGCCACAGATACGCAGTATTTT. Protein sequence: CASRGRGHVRQGATDTQYF.

This clone was counted many times. This chain links TRBV10-3 with TRBJ1-1, with D perhaps TRBD1 (5 bases). This CDR3 has 15 amino acids. CDR1 and CDR2 (germline): ENHRY, SYGVKD. Trimming took off 0 bases at V and 2 bases at J, with 10 bases between the two ends. CDR3 DNA sequence: TGTGCCATCAGTGAGTCGCGGCAGGGTAACACTGAAGCTTTCTTT. Protein sequence: CAISESRQGNTEAFF.

The V call is TRBV5-4, the J call TRBJ1-3; 8 positions match TRBD1. This CDR3 has 17 amino acids. The V gene's germline CDR1 is SGHNT and CDR2 YYREEE (reference sequence). With 1 base clipped from V and 0 bases from J, the junction kept 6 bases outside the gene matches. CDR3 nucleotides: TGTGCCAGCAGCTTGTTGAACAGGGGGATCTCTGGAAACACCATATATTTT. Protein sequence: CASSLLNRGISGNTIYF.

The chain joins TRBV7-2 to TRBJ2-6; D is ambiguous. Trimming pared 1 base from V and 4 bases from J, leaving 5 bases between. The CDR3 spans 14 residues. CDR1 SGHTA and CDR2 FQGNSA come from the germline V gene. This CDR3 is CASSLGSGANVLTF. CDR3 nucleotides: TGTGCCAGCAGCTTAGGGTCGGGGGCCAACGTCCTGACTTTC.

The V and J genes are TRBV10-3 and TRBJ1-1; possible D gene TRBD1, 6 bases. Deletions cut 4 bases from V and 1 base from J, with 16 bases between. Germline V lookup: CDR1 ENHRY, CDR2 SYGVKD. The CDR3 is 16 residues long. For the CDR3, the DNA is TGTGCCATCAGTGCTGGGGCCACGGGACAGAACACTGAAGCTTTCTTT. Protein: CAISAGATGQNTEAFF.

The DNA for the CDR3 is TGTGCCAGCAGTCCACGGGACAGGGGAAACTCTCGCGAGCAGTACTTC. It specifies CASSPRDRGNSREQYF. V gene TRBV27 combines with J gene TRBJ2-7; 10 bases match TRBD1. Losses at the gene ends were 5 bases for V and 6 bases for J; bases not matched to a gene: 13. The CDR3 is made up of 16 amino acids. Germline V gene lookup returns CDR1 MNHEY and CDR2 SMNVEV (reference sequence).

This clone turned up a few times. CDR3 DNA sequence: TGTGCCAGCAGCTTGGCCGGGGGACAAGGGGTTGAAAAACTGTTTTTT. This sequence encodes CASSLAGGQGVEKLFF. The chain joins TRBV5-4 to TRBJ1-4, with D maybe TRBD1 (6 bases). Between the trimmed V and J ends, which lost 0 bases and 7 bases, there was a span of 16 bases. The CDR3 is 16 residues long. Germline values: CDR1 SGHNT, CDR2 YYREEE (reference sequence).

CDR3 coding DNA: TGTGCCAGCAGTACCCCCGGGGGCTACGAGCAGTACTTC. Its protein product is CASSTPGGYEQYF. The J gene is TRBJ2-7, the V gene TRBV6-6; D may be TRBD2 (6 bases). CDR3 length equals 13 residues. CDR1 is MNHNY and CDR2 is SVGAGI in the germline V gene (reference sequence). The V gene lost 5 bases and the J gene lost 3 bases, with 11 bases spanning the gap.

This clone has more than one count but fewer than ten. This sequence joins TRBV15 and TRBJ2-3, with TRBD1 matching over 7 bases. V shed 0 bases, J shed 0 bases, and the junction held 3 bases outside the gene matches. Germline assignment: CDR1 LNHNV and CDR2 YYDKDF (reference sequence). This CDR3 is built from 16 residues. The CDR3 nucleotides read TGTGCCACCAGCAGAGAAGACAGGGTTAGCACAGATACGCAGTATTTT. Protein product: CATSREDRVSTDTQYF.

V and J are TRBV5-1 and TRBJ2-1; possibly TRBD2 for D (5 bases). CDR3 size: 17 residues. V was trimmed by 1 base and J by 0 bases, leaving 14 bases between them. CDR1 and CDR2 (germline): SGHRS, YFSETQ. CDR3 DNA sequence: TGCGCCAGCAGCTTGCGTTTTGGCGGGTTCTCCTACAATGAGCAGTTCTTC. It is translated as CASSLRFGGFSYNEQFF.

This clone showed up just a few times. The chain has TRBV10-1 and TRBJ1-1, with D uncertain. V was clipped by 2 bases and J by 1 base, with 11 bases between them. CDR1 WNHNN and CDR2 SYGVQD come from the germline V gene (reference sequence). This CDR3 spans 15 amino acids. In DNA, the CDR3 is TGCGCCAGCAGTGAGCACCCCCTACGGAACACTGAAGCTTTCTTT. Translated, it gives CASSEHPLRNTEAFF.

V usage is TRBV5-1 and J usage is TRBJ2-1; 7 bases are shared with TRBD2. The CDR3 sequence is 15 residues long. The germline V gene has CDR1 SGHRS and CDR2 YFSETQ. Trimming took 4 bases from V and 4 from J; bases not matched to a gene: 8. The CDR3 loop reads CASSKSGAVYNEQFF. CDR3 coding DNA: TGCGCCAGCAGCAAGAGCGGGGCGGTATACAATGAGCAGTTCTTC.